Each of the 27 T cell receptor beta chains below was sequenced from the same sample in a study of cytomegalovirus exposure and HLA in healthy donors. The PCR was carried out with 60 Vbeta primers and 13 Jbeta primers. Libraries were prepared by immunoSEQ multiplex PCR; TCRdb keeps only in-frame clonotypes and omits some of them. Altogether 200,000 to 250,000 clones are present, 80% to 85% being singletons, with the ten largest covering about 2.5%. Sequenced: PBMCs. These receptors were collected from a woman between 40 and 55 years old in good health and CMV-seronegative.

The J gene is TRBJ1-2, the V gene TRBV5-6; TRBD1 matches 7 bases. V was pared by 2 bases and J by 2 bases, with 6 bases of the junction left unmatched. The V gene's germline CDR1 is SGHDT and CDR2 YYEEEE. The CDR3 spans 15 residues. The CDR3 nucleotides read TGTGCCAGCAGCTTTGTCGACAGGGCCAACTATGGCTACACCTTC. It is translated as CASSFVDRANYGYTF.

The chain joins TRBV4-1 to TRBJ2-1; TRBD2 agrees at 9 bases. V gave up 3 bases and J gave up 8 bases; unmatched junction bases: 11. This CDR3 is 16 amino acids long. CDR1 is MGHRA, CDR2 YSYEKL, per germline. The CDR3 DNA is TGCGCCAGCAGCCAGTCGGAGCGGGAGGTCTGGCATGAGCAGTTCTTC. This codes for CASSQSEREVWHEQFF.

J is TRBJ1-5 and V is TRBV19; 8 bases map to TRBD1. Trimming removed 5 bases from V and 4 bases from J; junction bases left unmatched: 7. Germline V gene sequence: CDR1 LNHDA, CDR2 SQIVND (reference sequence). This CDR3 region has 15 residues. The CDR3, as DNA: TGTGCCAGTAGTGCAGGGGGCGCAGGGAATCAGCCCCAGCATTTT. Translation gives CASSAGGAGNQPQHF.

This clone was picked up a small number of times. Germline and junction disagree at one end, which may indicate a read error. The CDR3 here is CASIEGGTGGEKLFF. DNA for the CDR3: TGTGCCAGCATTGAAGGTGGGACAGGTGGGGAAAAACTGTTTTTT. The chain combines TRBV2 with TRBJ1-4, with 8 bases fitting TRBD1. The germline V gene has CDR1 SNHLY and CDR2 FYNNEI. The CDR3 runs 15 residues.

The chain couples TRBV19 to TRBJ1-1; D is ambiguous. V was clipped by 6 bases and J by 1 base, with 9 bases between them. Germline V gene data show CDR1 as LNHDA and CDR2 as SQIVND (reference sequence). The CDR3 loop spans 13 amino acids. The DNA of the CDR3 is TGTGCCAGTAGGATAAACAGGAACACTGAAGCTTTCTTT. It codes for CASRINRNTEAFF.

The V and J genes are TRBV5-1 and TRBJ2-5; a weak D match, TRBD2 (6 bases). The V end was cut by 6 bases, the J end by 2 bases, with 11 bases between. CDR3 length: 13 residues. Germline V CDR1 and CDR2: SGHRS, YFSETQ. The CDR3 DNA sequence: TGCGCCAGCACCAGGGACTTACAAGAGACCCAGTACTTC. Its translation is CASTRDLQETQYF.

The table lists this clone with a few counts. The rearrangement joins TRBV5-1 to TRBJ1-1; 8 positions match TRBD1. The ends lost 4 bases at V and 5 bases at J; junction bases unmatched: 7. This CDR3 contains 14 residues. The V gene's germline CDR1 is SGHRS and CDR2 YFSETQ. The CDR3 DNA is TGCGCCAGCAGCACCCTTGACAGGGGTACTGAAGCTTTCTTT. Translating it yields CASSTLDRGTEAFF.

J is TRBJ1-5 and V is TRBV28; possibly TRBD1 for D (6 bases). The germline gives CDR1 MDHEN, CDR2 SYDVKM. The CDR3 spans 14 residues. V lost 5 bases to trimming and J lost 0 bases, with 8 bases between them. The CDR3 coding sequence is TGTGCCAGCAGTCAGGACAGTAGCAATCAGCCCCAGCATTTT. This sequence encodes CASSQDSSNQPQHF.

V is TRBV11-2 and J is TRBJ1-1; 7 nucleotides align to TRBD1. This CDR3 comprises 13 residues. Germline V gene data show CDR1 as SGHAT and CDR2 as FQNNGV. In nucleotides, the CDR3 is TGTAGTGGGACAGACGAGATGAACACTGAAGCTTTCTTT. It encodes CSGTDEMNTEAFF.

The V and J genes are TRBV19 and TRBJ2-1; 12 bases agree with TRBD2. The trim removed 3 bases at V and 3 bases at J, leaving 0 bases unmatched. The CDR3 has 15 amino acids. Germline V lookup: CDR1 LNHDA, CDR2 SQIVND (reference sequence). CDR3: CASSMGLAGYNEQFF. DNA of the CDR3: TGTGCCAGTAGTATGGGACTAGCGGGCTACAATGAGCAGTTCTTC.

J is TRBJ2-2 and V is TRBV30; tentatively, D is TRBD2 (6 bases). Trimming took 2 bases from V and 2 from J, leaving 15 bases between them. This CDR3 has 16 residues. From germline, CDR1 is GTSNPN and CDR2 SVGIG (reference sequence). The CDR3 sequence is CAWSPLDGTNTGELFF. DNA of the CDR3: TGTGCCTGGAGTCCCCTTGACGGGACTAACACCGGGGAGCTGTTTTTT. The full variable domain, rest sourced from reference TRBV30 and TRBJ2-2, is SQTIHQWPATLVQPVGSPLSLECTVEGTSNPNLYWYRQAAGRGLQLLFYSVGIGQISSEVPQNLSASRPQDRQFILSSKKLLLSDSGFYLCAWSPLDGTNTGELFFGEGSRLTVL.

V is TRBV28 and J is TRBJ1-3; 8 nucleotides match TRBD1. Germline loops: CDR1 MDHEN, CDR2 SYDVKM. V lost 6 bases and J lost 2; bases outside the gene matches: 3. The CDR3 spans 14 residues. CDR3 sequence reads: CASRTDRAGNTIYF. In DNA form, the CDR3 reads TGTGCCAGCAGGACGGACAGGGCTGGAAACACCATATATTTT.

CDR3 loop: CASTEFTSGRGETQYF. The CDR3 nucleotides are TGTGCCAGCACCGAGTTTACTAGCGGGAGGGGGGAGACCCAGTACTTC. The gene calls are TRBV2 and TRBJ2-5; 13 nucleotides line up with TRBD2. The CDR3 covers 16 residues. J was trimmed by 5 bases and V by 7 bases; bases with no gene match: 10. The germline V gene has CDR1 SNHLY and CDR2 FYNNEI.

The chain recombines TRBV2 with TRBJ2-3, with D possibly matching TRBD1 (6 bases). The germline V gene encodes CDR1 SNHLY and CDR2 FYNNEI. The length of the CDR3 is 12 residues. The V gene lost 11 bases and the J gene lost 2 bases, with 11 bases spanning the gap. CDR3 region: CAATGYTDTQYF. In nucleotides, the CDR3 is TGTGCCGCCACAGGGTACACAGATACGCAGTATTTT.

The chain recombines TRBV9 with TRBJ2-3, with D maybe TRBD1 (6 bases). This CDR3 is built from 16 residues. Looked up from germline, CDR1 is SGDLS and CDR2 is YYNGEE. V lost 3 bases, J lost 1 base, and 15 bases lay in between. The DNA for the CDR3 is TGTGCCAGCAGCGCCCTAGGACAGCCTGGCACAGATACGCAGTATTTT. Its translation: CASSALGQPGTDTQYF.

This chain joins TRBV5-1 and TRBJ2-2; D is perhaps TRBD2 (6 bases). Germline CDR1 reads SGHRS; CDR2 reads YFSETQ. The germline V and J ends were trimmed by 4 bases and 1 base, with 11 bases remaining between them. This CDR3 spans 15 amino acids. CDR3 in DNA: TGCGCCAGCAGCCTGGGACTCCTGAACACCGGGGAGCTGTTTTTT. As protein: CASSLGLLNTGELFF.

The chain is built from TRBV28 and TRBJ2-7; D uncertain. This CDR3 has 15 amino acids. The V and J ends lost 5 bases and 0 bases respectively, with 14 bases between them. Germline assignment: CDR1 MDHEN and CDR2 SYDVKM. The CDR3 DNA reads as TGTGCCAGCAGTACGATTGGGCTAAGCTCCTACGAGCAGTACTTC. Translation: CASSTIGLSSYEQYF.

This rearrangement joins TRBV7-9 to TRBJ2-2; 10 bases are a match to TRBD2. Trimming took 3 bases from V and 4 from J; bases not matched to a gene: 11. CDR1 SEHNR and CDR2 FQNEAQ come from the germline V gene (reference sequence). The CDR3 contains 18 residues. The CDR3 sequence: CASSFASGSGRGTGELFF. DNA of the CDR3: TGTGCCAGCAGCTTCGCCTCCGGCAGCGGGAGGGGCACCGGGGAGCTGTTTTTT.

This chain connects TRBV5-5 to TRBJ2-7, with D possibly being TRBD2 (6 bases). From germline, CDR1 is SGHKS and CDR2 YYEKEE (reference sequence). Trimming left V 3 bases short and J 2 bases short, with 12 bases between. The CDR3 extends over 14 amino acids. The CDR3 here is CASSYGTGAYEQYF. For the CDR3, the DNA is TGTGCCAGCAGCTACGGGACTGGGGCCTACGAGCAGTACTTC.

This chain connects TRBV7-9 to TRBJ2-7, with 8 bases that match TRBD2. V gave up 3 bases and J gave up 6 bases; unmatched junction bases: 4. Germline V gene sequence: CDR1 SEHNR, CDR2 FQNEAQ (reference sequence). This CDR3 is 13 amino acids long. As DNA, the CDR3 is TGTGCCAGCAGCTTCGGGGGGGGCTCCGAGCAGTACTTC. Its protein is CASSFGGGSEQYF.

V and J are TRBV6-5 and TRBJ2-2, with no clear D. Germline lookup yields CDR1 MNHEY and CDR2 SVGAGI. Trimming left V 2 bases short and J 6 bases short, with 7 bases between. This CDR3 has 13 residues. CDR3 DNA sequence: TGTGCCAGCAGTTACCTACGGGCCGGGGAGCTGTTTTTT. Translating gives CASSYLRAGELFF.

As regards this clone: One end of the junction is discordant with germline, which a read error may explain. The gene calls are TRBV7-2 and TRBJ2-7, with TRBD1 identical over 9 bases. This CDR3 spans 15 amino acids. CDR1 and CDR2 (germline): SGHTA, FQGNSA. The CDR3 DNA sequence: TGTGCCAGCAGCTTAGATAAGATACAGGGGGCCCCCCGAGGCTTC. Protein: CASSLDKIQGAPRGF.

The chain joins TRBV9 to TRBJ2-3; TRBD1 matches at 7 bases. CDR1 SGDLS and CDR2 YYNGEE come from the germline V gene. The CDR3 spans 17 residues. Trimming at V came to 4 bases and at J to 5 bases, leaving 16 bases not matched to a gene. For the CDR3, the DNA is TGTGCCAGCAGCCCTATTGCGACAGGGCAGGGGATAGATACGCAGTATTTT. It specifies CASSPIATGQGIDTQYF.

The chain links TRBV18 to TRBJ1-2; TRBD1 matches 8 bases. The CDR3 has 15 amino acids. Germline assignment: CDR1 KGHSH and CDR2 LQKENI. V gave up 3 bases and J gave up 6 bases; unmatched junction bases: 9. CDR3 in DNA: TGTGCCAGCTCACCCTTGGACAGGGATGGCAATGGCTACACCTTC. It translates to CASSPLDRDGNGYTF.

J is TRBJ2-5 and V is TRBV5-1; D remains unclear. The DNA end is more similar to TRBJ2-7, so the J call may be wrong. Per germline, CDR1 SGHRS and CDR2 YFSETQ. CDR3 length: 12 residues. CDR3 sequence (DNA): TGCGCCAGCTTTAGAAATTCCTACGAGCAGTACTTC. It yields the protein CASFRNSYEQYF.

J is TRBJ2-7 and V is TRBV27, with 10 bases identical to TRBD1. The CDR3 runs 15 residues. Germline-derived CDR1 and CDR2 are MNHEY and SMNVEV (reference sequence). Losses at the gene ends were 8 bases for V and 6 bases for J; bases not matched to a gene: 13. CDR3 DNA: TGTGCCAGCTTCAAGTATGGGACAGGGGTAGCCGAGCAGTACTTC. Protein: CASFKYGTGVAEQYF.

V is TRBV6-6 and J is TRBJ2-4; D is perhaps TRBD1 (7 bases). This CDR3 contains 12 residues. Germline CDR1 is MNHNY and CDR2 is SVGAGI (reference sequence). Trimming left V 7 bases short and J 11 bases short, with 15 bases between. The CDR3 sequence is CASISGGGLQYF. The DNA of the CDR3 is TGTGCCAGCATTTCAGGGGGAGGTCTTCAGTACTTC.